This T cell receptor beta chain was sequenced during a study of blood T cell repertoires in COVID-19. Study in general: Specimens from acute and convalescent COVID-19 originated in the United States, Italy and Spain. PBMCs, B-cell-depleted T cells, or T cells were the source of the cDNA or gDNA that made up the material.

Germline V gene sequence: CDR1 SGHNT, CDR2 YYREEE (reference sequence). The V segment lost 4 bases and the J segment 1 base; nucleotides outside the gene matches: 8. The CDR3 is made up of 15 amino acids. This clone came up once. Original methodology: Reference gene primer amplification yielded estimated nucleated cell counts. The assay was immunoSEQ multiplex PCR, and TCRdb's table has in-frame clones only and misses some. V and J calls plus clone size are reproduced from that table; the DNA served to infer D and trimming. Among about 420,000 clones listed, 85% to 90% were seen once. Seattle patients were enrolled while actively infected and followed longitudinally.

Material for sequencing was peripheral blood. The sequence derives from a man younger than 35 with COVID-19, enrolled during active disease. This rearrangement joins TRBV5-4 to TRBJ2-7, with TRBD1 matching 7 bases. The CDR3 region is CASSPGAGGSYEQYF. The CDR3 DNA reads TGTGCCAGCAGCCCCGGGGCAGGGGGTTCCTACGAGCAGTACTTC. The whole variable domain, filled in from reference TRBV5-4 and TRBJ2-7, reads ETGVTQSPTHLIKTRGQQVTLRCSSQSGHNTVSWYQQALGQGPQFIFQYYREEENGRGNFPPRFSGLQFPNYSSELNVNALELDDSALYLCASSPGAGGSYEQYFGPGTRLTVT.